This TCR beta chain originates from a study of shared clonotypes between healthy human individuals. This CDR3 is 14 amino acids long. The ends lost 4 bases at V and 6 bases at J; junction bases unmatched: 4. Per germline, CDR1 LNHDA and CDR2 SQIVND (reference sequence). To note about this clone: A far larger clone is a single base away, which makes a read error likely. This sample includes further DNA sequences coding for the same CDR3.

Deep was the level used in running the assay. Loaded into unsorted PBMC replicate PCRs was about 330 ng DNA, 25,000 to 30,000 T cell genomes. It was on ten immunoSEQ deep assay plates that unsorted PBMC DNA was sequenced. Using immunoSEQ multiplex PCR, the repertoire was profiled, and TCRdb retains in-frame clones only, with some absent. The data contain a few hundred thousand clones, around 76% of them singletons. This TCR was sampled from a woman aged 40-49 years in good health. Some clones in this sample may be carry-over from other donors' samples. V and J are TRBV19 and TRBJ2-1, with 9 nucleotides matching TRBD2. Sequenced input: PBMCs. CDR3 amino acids: CASSNPGLANEQFF. The CDR3 nucleotides read TGTGCCAGTAGTAACCCGGGACTAGCCAATGAGCAGTTCTTC.